Listed here are 9 T cell receptor beta chains from one sample, sequenced in a study of T cell responses to AZD1222 COVID-19 vaccine. Generated by immunoSEQ multiplex PCR, the TCRdb table keeps only in-frame clones and is missing some. The sample holds more than 150,000 clones, around 95% seen once. This specimen was peripheral blood, taken on day 0 of AZD1222 vaccination. The receptors originated from an adult in good health.

V is TRBV5-1 and J is TRBJ1-6; D is perhaps TRBD1 (5 bases). V was pared by 7 bases and J by 10 bases, with 24 bases between. The CDR3 extends over 16 amino acids. Germline lookup yields CDR1 SGHRS and CDR2 YFSETQ. CDR3 in DNA: TGCGCCAGCCGGCTCTCGGGCGGGGGATCCGAATCACCCCTCCACTTT. Protein product: CASRLSGGGSESPLHF.

The rearrangement uses TRBV7-9 and TRBJ1-1; D perhaps matches TRBD1 (5 bases). The V end lost 1 base, the J end lost 1 base, and 10 bases lay between the germline ends. The germline CDR1 and CDR2 sequences are SEHNR and FQNEAQ (reference sequence). The CDR3 sequence is 15 residues long. The CDR3 loop is CASSLVVGTNTEAFF. The CDR3 coding sequence is TGTGCCAGCAGCTTAGTCGTAGGGACGAACACTGAAGCTTTCTTT.

The V call is TRBV5-1, the J call TRBJ2-7; TRBD1 aligns across 7 bases. The CDR3 extends over 16 amino acids. The germline V gene has CDR1 SGHRS and CDR2 YFSETQ. V lost 0 bases, J lost 3 bases, and 9 bases stayed unmatched. Written as DNA, the CDR3 is TGCGCCAGCAGCTTGGGGTCCGGGACAGTCGGCTACGAGCAGTACTTC. This codes for CASSLGSGTVGYEQYF.

The chain recombines TRBV7-9 with TRBJ1-1, with TRBD1 identical over 8 bases. With V trimmed by 6 bases and J by 1 base, 4 bases remained unmatched. Per germline, CDR1 SEHNR and CDR2 FQNEAQ (reference sequence). The length of the CDR3 is 14 residues. The CDR3 is CASRDGQGNTEAFF. The CDR3 coding sequence is TGTGCCAGCAGGGATGGACAGGGGAACACTGAAGCTTTCTTT.

The gene calls are TRBV6-5 and TRBJ2-5; D is unclear. The germline V gene encodes CDR1 MNHEY and CDR2 SVGAGI. The CDR3 extends over 13 amino acids. Trimming removed 6 bases at V and 5 bases at J, with 13 bases between. CDR3 DNA: TGTGCCAGCAGGAACAGTGGTTCGGAGACCCAGTACTTC. Translating gives CASRNSGSETQYF.

This chain links TRBV7-9 with TRBJ2-3; the match to TRBD2 covers 7 bases. The J segment lost 0 bases and the V segment lost 0 bases, leaving 6 bases of the junction unmatched. Germline CDR1 and CDR2: SEHNR and FQNEAQ (reference sequence). The CDR3 extends over 17 amino acids. The chain's CDR3 is CASSLATLAPSTDTQYF. The CDR3 DNA reads TGTGCCAGCAGCTTAGCCACACTAGCGCCTAGCACAGATACGCAGTATTTT. Full variable domain (outside the CDR3, taken from reference TRBV7-9 and TRBJ2-3): DTGVSQNPRHKITKRGQNVTFRCDPISEHNRLYWYRQTLGQGPEFLTYFQNEAQLEKSRLLSDRFSAERPKGSFSTLEIQRTEQGDSAMYLCASSLATLAPSTDTQYFGPGTRLTVL.

The chain uses TRBV6-4 and TRBJ2-3; TRBD2 matches at 9 bases. J gave up 3 bases and V 3 bases, and 4 bases lay outside the gene matches. This CDR3 region has 15 residues. Per the germline V gene, CDR1 is MRHNA and CDR2 is SNTAGT. This CDR3 reads CASSEASGTTDTQYF. In nucleotides, the CDR3 is TGTGCCAGCAGTGAGGCTAGCGGGACAACAGATACGCAGTATTTT.

The chain recombines TRBV7-9 with TRBJ2-5; D uncertain. This CDR3 contains 16 residues. Germline CDR1 reads SEHNR; CDR2 reads FQNEAQ (reference sequence). V was cut by 0 bases and J by 1 base, with 12 bases left in between. Written as DNA, the CDR3 is TGTGCCAGCAGCTTAGCCACACCCTTGGCCCAAGAGACCCAGTACTTC. It codes for CASSLATPLAQETQYF.

The chain has TRBV28 and TRBJ2-7; D is tentatively TRBD1 or TRBD2 (6 bases each). Trimming removed 3 bases at V and 3 bases at J, with 15 bases between. From germline, CDR1 is MDHEN and CDR2 SYDVKM. The CDR3 runs to 15 residues. Written as DNA, the CDR3 is TGTGCCAGCAGTTTTCAGCCGGGGGCAGGCTACGAGCAGTACTTC. It specifies CASSFQPGAGYEQYF. Full variable domain (rest looked up from reference TRBV28 and TRBJ2-7): DVKVTQSSRYLVKRTGEKVFLECVQDMDHENMFWYRQDPGLGLRLIYFSYDVKMKEKGDIPEGYSVSREKKERFSLILESASTNQTSMYLCASSFQPGAGYEQYFGPGTRLTVT.